Listed here is a single T cell receptor (beta chain). Each CDR3 protein is one row after TCRdb ran MiXCR on the 5' RACE reads. Of over 65,000 distinct CDR3 sequences listed, 13% are singletons. These data are taken from a study of T cells after yellow fever vaccination. Looking at the study overall: Low-cell-number fractions were prepared with SMART-Seq v4 Ultra Low Input. Study conclusions and caveats: Weaker, the secondary response had a peak occurring faster, on day 5 versus 15. Only a small proportion of the clonotypes turned up in both the CD4 and the CD8 compartments, likely arising from convergent recombination.

The CDR3 covers 16 residues. Germline CDR1 LGHNT, CDR2 FRNRAP. Trimming took off 1 base at V and 0 bases at J, with 13 bases between the two ends. This TCR derives from a man younger than 30 who received the YFV17D yellow fever vaccine. The chain has TRBV12-5 and TRBJ2-7, with D tentatively TRBD1 or TRBD2 (6 bases each). The sequencing used CD8+ T cells not binding an NS4B(214-222) dextramer, sorted from PBMCs, collected about 21 days after the first yellow fever vaccination. The CDR3 loop reads CASGLGGAMTSYEQYF. CDR3 in DNA: TGTGCTAGTGGTTTGGGGGGGGCGATGACCTCCTACGAGCAGTACTTC.